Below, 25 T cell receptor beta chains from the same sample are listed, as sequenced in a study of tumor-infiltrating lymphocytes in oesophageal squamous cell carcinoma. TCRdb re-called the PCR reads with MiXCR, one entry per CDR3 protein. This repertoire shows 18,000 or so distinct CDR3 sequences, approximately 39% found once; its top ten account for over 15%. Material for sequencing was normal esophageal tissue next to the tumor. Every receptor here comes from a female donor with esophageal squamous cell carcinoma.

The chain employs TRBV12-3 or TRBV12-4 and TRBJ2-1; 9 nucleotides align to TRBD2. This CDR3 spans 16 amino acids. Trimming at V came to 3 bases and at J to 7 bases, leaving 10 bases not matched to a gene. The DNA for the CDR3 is TGTGCCAGCAGTTTCGGCGGGAGGGCCATCAGTAATGAGCAGTTCTTC. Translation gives CASSFGGRAISNEQFF.

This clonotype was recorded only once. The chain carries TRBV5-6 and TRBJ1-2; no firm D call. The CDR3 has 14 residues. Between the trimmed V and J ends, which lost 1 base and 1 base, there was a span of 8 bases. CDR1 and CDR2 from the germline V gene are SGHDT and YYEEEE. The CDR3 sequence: CASSLFVVNYGYTF. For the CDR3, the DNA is TGTGCCAGCAGCTTGTTTGTGGTTAACTATGGCTACACCTTC.

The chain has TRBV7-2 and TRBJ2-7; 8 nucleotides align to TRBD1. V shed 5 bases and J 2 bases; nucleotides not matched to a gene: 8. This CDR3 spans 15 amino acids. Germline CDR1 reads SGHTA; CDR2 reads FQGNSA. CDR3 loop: CASSLITGQAYEQYF. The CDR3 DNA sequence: TGTGCCAGCAGCCTAATTACGGGACAGGCCTACGAGCAGTACTTC.

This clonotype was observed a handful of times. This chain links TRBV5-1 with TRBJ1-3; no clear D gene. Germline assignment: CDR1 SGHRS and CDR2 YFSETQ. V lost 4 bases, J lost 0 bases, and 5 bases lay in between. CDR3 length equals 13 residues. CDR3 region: CASSATSGNTIYF. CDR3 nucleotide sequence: TGCGCCAGCAGCGCAACCTCTGGAAACACCATATATTTT. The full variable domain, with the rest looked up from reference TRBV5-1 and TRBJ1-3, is KAGVTQTPRYLIKTRGQQVTLSCSPISGHRSVSWYQQTPGQGLQFLFEYFSETQRNKGNFPGRFSGRQFSNSRSEMNVSTLELGDSALYLCASSATSGNTIYFGEGSWLTVV.

The CDR3 DNA reads as TGTGCCAGCAGTTTAGATGGGCACGAGCAGTACTTC. Residues: CASSLDGHEQYF. The chain couples TRBV28 to TRBJ2-5; D remains unclear. The J call may be incorrect, as the DNA end agrees better with TRBJ2-7. The CDR3 contains 12 residues. Germline CDR1 is MDHEN and CDR2 is SYDVKM.

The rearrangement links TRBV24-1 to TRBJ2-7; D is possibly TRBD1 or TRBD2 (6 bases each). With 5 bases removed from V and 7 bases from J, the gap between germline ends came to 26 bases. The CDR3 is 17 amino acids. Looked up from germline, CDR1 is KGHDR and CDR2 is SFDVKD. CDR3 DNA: TGTGCCACCAGTGGAAGCGGAGGGGGACGCGGGTACAATGAGCAGTACTTC. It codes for CATSGSGGGRGYNEQYF.

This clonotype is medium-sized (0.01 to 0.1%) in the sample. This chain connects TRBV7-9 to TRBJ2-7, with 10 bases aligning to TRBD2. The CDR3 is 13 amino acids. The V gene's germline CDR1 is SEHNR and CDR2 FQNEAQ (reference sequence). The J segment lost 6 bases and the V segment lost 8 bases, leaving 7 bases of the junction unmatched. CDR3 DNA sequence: TGTGCCAGCGCGAGCGGGAGGGCCACCGAGCAGTACTTC. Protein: CASASGRATEQYF.

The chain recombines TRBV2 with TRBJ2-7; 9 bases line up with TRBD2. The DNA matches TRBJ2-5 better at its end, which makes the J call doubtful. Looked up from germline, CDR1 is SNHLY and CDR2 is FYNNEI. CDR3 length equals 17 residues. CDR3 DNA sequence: TGTGCCAGCAGTGGCGGGAGTAGCGGGGGAGGGTTCGGGACCCAGTACTTC. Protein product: CASSGGSSGGGFGTQYF.

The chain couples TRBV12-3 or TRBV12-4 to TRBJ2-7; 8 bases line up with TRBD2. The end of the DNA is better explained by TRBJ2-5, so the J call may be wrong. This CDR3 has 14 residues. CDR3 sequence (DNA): TGTGCCAGCAAACGGGAGGGCGGTGCGGGGACCCAGTACTTC. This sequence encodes CASKREGGAGTQYF.

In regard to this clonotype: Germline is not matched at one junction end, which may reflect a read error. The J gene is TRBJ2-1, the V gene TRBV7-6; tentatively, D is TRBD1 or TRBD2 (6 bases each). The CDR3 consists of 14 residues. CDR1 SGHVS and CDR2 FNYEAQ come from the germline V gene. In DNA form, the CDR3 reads TGTACCAGCACTATGGGGGGCGTCTACAACGAGCAGTTCTTC. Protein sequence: CTSTMGGVYNEQFF.

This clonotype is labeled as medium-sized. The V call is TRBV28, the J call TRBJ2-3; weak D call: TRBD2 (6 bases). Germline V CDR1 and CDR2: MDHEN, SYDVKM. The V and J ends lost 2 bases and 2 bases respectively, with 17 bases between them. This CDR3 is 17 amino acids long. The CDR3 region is CASSLDPWGGDTDTQYF. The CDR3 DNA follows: TGTGCCAGCAGTTTAGACCCCTGGGGCGGGGACACAGATACGCAGTATTTT. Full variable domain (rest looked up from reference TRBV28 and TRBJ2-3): DVKVTQSSRYLVKRTGEKVFLECVQDMDHENMFWYRQDPGLGLRLIYFSYDVKMKEKGDIPEGYSVSREKKERFSLILESASTNQTSMYLCASSLDPWGGDTDTQYFGPGTRLTVL.

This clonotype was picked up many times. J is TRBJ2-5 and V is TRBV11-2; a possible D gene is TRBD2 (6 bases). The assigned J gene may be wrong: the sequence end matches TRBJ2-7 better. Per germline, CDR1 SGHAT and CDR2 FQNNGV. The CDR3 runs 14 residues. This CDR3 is CASSPSPGTYEQYF. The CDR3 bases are TGTGCCAGCAGCCCCAGTCCGGGGACTTACGAGCAGTACTTC.

CDR3 nucleotides: TGCGCCAGCAGCACCTCGAACTATCCCTACGAGCAGTACTTC. Encoded protein: CASSTSNYPYEQYF. The rearrangement uses TRBV5-1 and TRBJ2-4; D ambiguous. With the DNA end fitting TRBJ2-7 better, the J assignment may be wrong. Looked up from germline, CDR1 is SGHRS and CDR2 is YFSETQ. This CDR3 spans 14 amino acids.

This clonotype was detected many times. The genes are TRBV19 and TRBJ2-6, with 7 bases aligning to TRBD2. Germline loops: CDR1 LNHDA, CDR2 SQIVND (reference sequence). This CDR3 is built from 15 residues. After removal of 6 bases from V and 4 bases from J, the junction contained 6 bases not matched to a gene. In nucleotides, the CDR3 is TGTGCCAGTAGGGGGAGGGGATCGGGGGCCAACGTCCTGACTTTC. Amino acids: CASRGRGSGANVLTF.

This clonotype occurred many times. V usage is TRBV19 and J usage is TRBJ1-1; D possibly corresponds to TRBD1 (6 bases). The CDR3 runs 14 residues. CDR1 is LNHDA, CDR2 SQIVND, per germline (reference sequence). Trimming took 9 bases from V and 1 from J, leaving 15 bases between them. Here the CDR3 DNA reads TGTGCCAGCGTTCGGGGGGACAAGAACACTGAAGCTTTCTTT. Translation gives CASVRGDKNTEAFF.

Written as DNA, the CDR3 is TGTGCCAGCAGCTTATGGAGCGGGAGTTCCTACGAGCAGTACTTC. This encodes CASSLWSGSSYEQYF. The V call is TRBV7-2, the J call TRBJ2-1; TRBD2 agrees at 8 bases. Judging by the DNA end, TRBJ2-7 fits better; the J call may be wrong. The length of the CDR3 is 15 residues. Looked up from germline, CDR1 is SGHTA and CDR2 is FQGNSA.

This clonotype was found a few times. The CDR3: CASSLLGGRQETQYF. Here the CDR3 DNA reads TGTGCCAGCAGCCTCCTAGGTGGGAGGCAAGAGACCCAGTACTTC. The chain combines TRBV5-3 with TRBJ2-4, with D maybe TRBD2 (6 bases). The tail of the sequence fits TRBJ2-5 better, so the J call may be wrong. TRBV5-3 is noted as an ORF with a role that remains uncertain. CDR3 size: 15 residues.

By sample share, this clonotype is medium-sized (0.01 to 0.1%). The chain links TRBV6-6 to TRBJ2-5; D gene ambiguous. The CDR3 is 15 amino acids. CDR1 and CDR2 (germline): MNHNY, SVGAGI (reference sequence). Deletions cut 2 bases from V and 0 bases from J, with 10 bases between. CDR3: CASSYVSGYQETQYF. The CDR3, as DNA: TGTGCCAGCAGTTACGTATCTGGGTACCAAGAGACCCAGTACTTC.

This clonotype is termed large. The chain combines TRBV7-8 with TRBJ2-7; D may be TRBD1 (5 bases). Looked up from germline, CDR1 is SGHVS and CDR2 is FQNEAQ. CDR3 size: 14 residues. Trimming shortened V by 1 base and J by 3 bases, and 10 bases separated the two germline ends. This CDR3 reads CASSLGPGNYEQYF. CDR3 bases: TGTGCCAGCAGCTTAGGGCCAGGGAACTACGAGCAGTACTTC.

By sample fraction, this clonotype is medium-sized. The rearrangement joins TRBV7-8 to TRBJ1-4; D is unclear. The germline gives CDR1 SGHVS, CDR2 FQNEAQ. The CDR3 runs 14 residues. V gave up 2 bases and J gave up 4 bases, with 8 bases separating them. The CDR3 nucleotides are TGTGCCAGCAGCTTATGGGTTAATAATGAAAAACTGTTTTTT. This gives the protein CASSLWVNNEKLFF.

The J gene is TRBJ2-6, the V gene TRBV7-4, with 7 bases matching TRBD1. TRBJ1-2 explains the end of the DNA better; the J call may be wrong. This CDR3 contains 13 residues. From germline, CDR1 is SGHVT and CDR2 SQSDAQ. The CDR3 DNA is TGTGCCAGCAGCTCCGGACAGGAAGATGGCTACACCTTC. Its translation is CASSSGQEDGYTF.

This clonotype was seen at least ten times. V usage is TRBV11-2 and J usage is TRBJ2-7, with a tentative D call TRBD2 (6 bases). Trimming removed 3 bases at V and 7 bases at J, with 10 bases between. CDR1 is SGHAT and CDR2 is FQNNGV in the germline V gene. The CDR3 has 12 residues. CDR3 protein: CASSFYGGEQYF. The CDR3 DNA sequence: TGTGCCAGCAGCTTCTACGGAGGGGAGCAGTACTTC.

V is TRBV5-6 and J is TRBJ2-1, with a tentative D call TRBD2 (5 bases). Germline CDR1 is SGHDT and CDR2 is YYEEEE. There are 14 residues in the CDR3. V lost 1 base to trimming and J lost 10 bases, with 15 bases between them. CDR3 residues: CASSLRADVAEQFF. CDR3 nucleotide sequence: TGTGCCAGCAGCTTGCGAGCCGACGTAGCGGAGCAGTTCTTC.

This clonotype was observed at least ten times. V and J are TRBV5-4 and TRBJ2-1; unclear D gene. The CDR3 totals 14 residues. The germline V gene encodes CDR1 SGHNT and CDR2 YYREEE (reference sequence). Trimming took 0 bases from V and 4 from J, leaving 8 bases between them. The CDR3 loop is CASSLDRMYNEQFF. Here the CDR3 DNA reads TGTGCCAGCAGCTTGGACAGAATGTACAATGAGCAGTTCTTC.

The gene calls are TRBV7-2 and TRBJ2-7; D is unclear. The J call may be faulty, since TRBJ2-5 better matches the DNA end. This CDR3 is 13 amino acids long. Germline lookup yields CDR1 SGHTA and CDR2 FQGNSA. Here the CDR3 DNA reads TGTGCCAGCAGCTTAGTGGACCGAGAGACCCAGTACTTC. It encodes CASSLVDRETQYF.